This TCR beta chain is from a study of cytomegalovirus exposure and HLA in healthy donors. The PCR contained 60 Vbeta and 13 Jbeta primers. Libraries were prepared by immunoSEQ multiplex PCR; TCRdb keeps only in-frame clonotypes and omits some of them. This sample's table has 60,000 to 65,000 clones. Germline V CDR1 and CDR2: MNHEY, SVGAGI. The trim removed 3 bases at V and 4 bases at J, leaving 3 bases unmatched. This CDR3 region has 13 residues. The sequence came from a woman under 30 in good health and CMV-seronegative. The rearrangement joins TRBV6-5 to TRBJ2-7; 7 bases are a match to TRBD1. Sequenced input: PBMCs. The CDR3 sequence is CASSYSQGYEQYF. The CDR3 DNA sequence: TGTGCCAGCAGTTATTCACAGGGGTACGAGCAGTACTTC.